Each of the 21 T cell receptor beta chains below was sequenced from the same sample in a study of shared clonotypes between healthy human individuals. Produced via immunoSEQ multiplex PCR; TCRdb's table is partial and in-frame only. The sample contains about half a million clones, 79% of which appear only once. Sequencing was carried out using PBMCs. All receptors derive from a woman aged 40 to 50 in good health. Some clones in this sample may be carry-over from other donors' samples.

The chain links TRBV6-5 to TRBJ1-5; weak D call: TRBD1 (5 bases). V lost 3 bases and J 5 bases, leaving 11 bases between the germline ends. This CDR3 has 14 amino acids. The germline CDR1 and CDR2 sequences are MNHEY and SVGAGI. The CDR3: CASSYSGEHQPQHF. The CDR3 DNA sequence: TGTGCCAGCAGTTATTCGGGGGAGCATCAGCCCCAGCATTTT.

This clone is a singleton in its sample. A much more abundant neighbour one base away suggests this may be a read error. CDR3 sequence reads: CASSFGTEAYGQYF. The CDR3, as DNA: TGTGCCAGCAGTTTCGGGACGGAAGCCTACGGGCAGTACTTC. This chain connects TRBV6-6 to TRBJ2-7; tentatively, D is TRBD1 or TRBD2 (5 bases each). This CDR3 has 14 amino acids. Germline lookup yields CDR1 MNHNY and CDR2 SVGAGI (reference sequence).

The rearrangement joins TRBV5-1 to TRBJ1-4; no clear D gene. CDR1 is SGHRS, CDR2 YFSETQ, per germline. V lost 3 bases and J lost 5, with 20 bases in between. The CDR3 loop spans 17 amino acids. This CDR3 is CASSSSDYPGGNEKLFF. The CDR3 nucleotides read TGCGCCAGCAGCTCCTCGGACTATCCGGGAGGGAATGAAAAACTGTTTTTT.

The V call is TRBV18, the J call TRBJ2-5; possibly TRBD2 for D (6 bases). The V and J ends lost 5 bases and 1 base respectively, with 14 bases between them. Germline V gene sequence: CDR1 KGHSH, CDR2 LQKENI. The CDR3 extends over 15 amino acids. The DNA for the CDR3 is TGTGCCAGCTCAACCGCTCAGGGACTCCAAGAGACCCAGTACTTC. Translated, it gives CASSTAQGLQETQYF.

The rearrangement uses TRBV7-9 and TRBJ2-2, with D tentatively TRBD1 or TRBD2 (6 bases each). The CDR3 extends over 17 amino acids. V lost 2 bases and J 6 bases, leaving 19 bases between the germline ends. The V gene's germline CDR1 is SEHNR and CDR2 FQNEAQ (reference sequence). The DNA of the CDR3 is TGTGCCAGCAGCTTACGCGGGACAACCGGGATCGCCGGGGAGCTGTTTTTT. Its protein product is CASSLRGTTGIAGELFF.

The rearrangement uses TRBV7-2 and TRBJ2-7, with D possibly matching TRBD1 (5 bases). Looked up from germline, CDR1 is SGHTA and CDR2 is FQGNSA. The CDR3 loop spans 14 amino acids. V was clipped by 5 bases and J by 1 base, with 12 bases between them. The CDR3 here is CASSTSDRSYEQYF. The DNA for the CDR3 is TGTGCCAGCAGCACCTCCGACAGATCCTACGAGCAGTACTTC. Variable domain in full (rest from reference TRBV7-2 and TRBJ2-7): GAGVSQSPSNKVTEKGKDVELRCDPISGHTALYWYRQSLGQGLEFLIYFQGNSAPDKSGLPSDRFSAERTGGSVSTLTIQRTQQEDSAVYLCASSTSDRSYEQYFGPGTRLTVT.

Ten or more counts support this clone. CDR3 residues: CAISPGLGGETQYF. The CDR3 bases are TGTGCCATCAGCCCGGGACTAGGGGGGGAGACCCAGTACTTC. This chain connects TRBV10-3 to TRBJ2-5; 8 bases map to TRBD2. This CDR3 has 14 amino acids. The V gene end was trimmed by 6 bases and the J gene end by 5 bases; junction bases not matched to a gene: 8. Germline V gene sequence: CDR1 ENHRY, CDR2 SYGVKD.

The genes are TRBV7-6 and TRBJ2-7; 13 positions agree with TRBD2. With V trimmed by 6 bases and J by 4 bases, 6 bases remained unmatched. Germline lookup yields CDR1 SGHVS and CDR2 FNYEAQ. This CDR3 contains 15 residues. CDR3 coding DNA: TGTGCCAGCAGTCAGCCGACTAGCGGGAGGTACGAGCAGTACTTC. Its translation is CASSQPTSGRYEQYF.

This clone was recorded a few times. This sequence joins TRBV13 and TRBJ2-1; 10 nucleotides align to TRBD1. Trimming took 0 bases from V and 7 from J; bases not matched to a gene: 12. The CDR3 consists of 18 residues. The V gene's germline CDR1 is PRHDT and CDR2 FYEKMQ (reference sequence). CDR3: CASSLGLWGQGRRNEQFF. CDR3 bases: TGTGCCAGCAGCTTAGGCCTGTGGGGACAGGGGAGGCGGAATGAGCAGTTCTTC.

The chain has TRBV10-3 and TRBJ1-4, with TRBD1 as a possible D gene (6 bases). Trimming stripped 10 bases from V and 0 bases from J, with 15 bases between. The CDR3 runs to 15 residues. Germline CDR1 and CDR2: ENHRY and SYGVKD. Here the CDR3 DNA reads TGTGCCACCGGGACACCGGATGCAACTAATGAAAAACTGTTTTTT. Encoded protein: CATGTPDATNEKLFF.

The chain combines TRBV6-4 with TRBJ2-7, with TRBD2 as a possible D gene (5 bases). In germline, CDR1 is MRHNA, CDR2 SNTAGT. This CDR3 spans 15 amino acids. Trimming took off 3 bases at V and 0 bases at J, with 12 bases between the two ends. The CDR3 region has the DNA TGTGCCAGCAGTGAAGTAGGGAGAAACTCCTACGAGCAGTACTTC. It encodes CASSEVGRNSYEQYF.

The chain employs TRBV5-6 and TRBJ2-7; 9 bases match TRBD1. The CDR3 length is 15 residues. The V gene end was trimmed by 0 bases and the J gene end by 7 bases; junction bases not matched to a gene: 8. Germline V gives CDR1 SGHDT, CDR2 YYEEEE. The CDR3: CASSLVGQGLGEQYF. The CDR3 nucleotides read TGTGCCAGCAGCTTGGTCGGACAGGGGTTGGGTGAGCAGTACTTC.

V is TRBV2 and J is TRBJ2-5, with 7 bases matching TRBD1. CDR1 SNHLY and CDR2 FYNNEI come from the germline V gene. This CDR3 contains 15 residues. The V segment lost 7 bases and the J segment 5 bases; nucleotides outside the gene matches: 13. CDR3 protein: CASKSQTGMRETQYF. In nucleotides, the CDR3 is TGTGCCAGCAAGTCCCAGACAGGGATGAGGGAGACCCAGTACTTC.

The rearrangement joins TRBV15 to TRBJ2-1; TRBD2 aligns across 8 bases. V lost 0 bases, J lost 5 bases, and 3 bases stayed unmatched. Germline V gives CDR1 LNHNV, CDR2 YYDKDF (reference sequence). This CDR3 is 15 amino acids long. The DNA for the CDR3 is TGTGCCACCAGCAGAGATAGCGGGACCCACAATGAGCAGTTCTTC. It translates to CATSRDSGTHNEQFF. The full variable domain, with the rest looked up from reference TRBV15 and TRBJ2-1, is DAMVIQNPRYQVTQFGKPVTLSCSQTLNHNVMYWYQQKSSQAPKLLFHYYDKDFNNEADTPDNFQSRRPNTSFCFLDIRSPGLGDTAMYLCATSRDSGTHNEQFFGPGTRLTVL.

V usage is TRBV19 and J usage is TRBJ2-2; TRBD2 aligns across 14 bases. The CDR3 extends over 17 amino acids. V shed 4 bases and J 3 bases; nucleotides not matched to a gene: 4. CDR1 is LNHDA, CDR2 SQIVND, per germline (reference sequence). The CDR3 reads CASSKGLAGVYTGELFF. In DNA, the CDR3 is TGTGCCAGTAGTAAGGGACTAGCGGGAGTTTACACCGGGGAGCTGTTTTTT.

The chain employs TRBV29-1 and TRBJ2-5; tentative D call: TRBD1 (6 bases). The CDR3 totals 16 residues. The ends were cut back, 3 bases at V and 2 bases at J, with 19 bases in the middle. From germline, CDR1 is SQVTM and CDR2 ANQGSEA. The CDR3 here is CSVEKLQGVGQETQYF. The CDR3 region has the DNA TGCAGCGTTGAGAAGTTACAGGGTGTTGGGCAAGAGACCCAGTACTTC.

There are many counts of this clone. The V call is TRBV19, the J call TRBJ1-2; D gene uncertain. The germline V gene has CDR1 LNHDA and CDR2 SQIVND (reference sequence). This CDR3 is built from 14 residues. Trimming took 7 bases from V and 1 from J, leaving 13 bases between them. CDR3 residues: CASNSPGLNYGYTF. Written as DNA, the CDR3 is TGTGCCAGTAATTCCCCGGGCCTTAACTATGGCTACACCTTC.

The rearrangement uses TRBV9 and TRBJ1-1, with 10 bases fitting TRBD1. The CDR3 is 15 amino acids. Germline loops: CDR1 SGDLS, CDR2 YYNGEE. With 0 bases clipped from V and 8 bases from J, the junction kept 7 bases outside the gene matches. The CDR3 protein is CASSVAVTGGREAFF. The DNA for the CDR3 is TGTGCCAGCAGCGTAGCCGTGACAGGGGGCAGAGAAGCTTTCTTT.

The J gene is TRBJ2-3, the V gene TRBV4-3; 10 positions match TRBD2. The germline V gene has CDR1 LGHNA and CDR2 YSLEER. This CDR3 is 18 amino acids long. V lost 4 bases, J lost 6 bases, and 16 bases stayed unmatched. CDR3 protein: CASSPAQNSGRALDTQYF. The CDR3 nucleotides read TGCGCCAGCAGCCCAGCTCAGAACAGCGGGAGGGCCTTGGATACGCAGTATTTT.

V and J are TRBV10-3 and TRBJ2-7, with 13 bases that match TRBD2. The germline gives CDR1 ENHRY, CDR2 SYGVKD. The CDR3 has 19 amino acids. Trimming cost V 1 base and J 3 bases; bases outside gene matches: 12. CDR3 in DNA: TGTGCCATCAGTGAGTTCCCGACTAGCGGGAGGCCCCACTACTACGAGCAGTACTTC. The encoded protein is CAISEFPTSGRPHYYEQYF.

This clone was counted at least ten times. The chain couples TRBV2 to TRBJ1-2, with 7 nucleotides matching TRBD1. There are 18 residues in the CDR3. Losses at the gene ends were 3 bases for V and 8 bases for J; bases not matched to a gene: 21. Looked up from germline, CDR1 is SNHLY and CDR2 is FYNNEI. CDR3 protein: CASSDPLGKAPVRGGYTF. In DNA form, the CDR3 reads TGTGCCAGCAGTGACCCCCTCGGGAAGGCGCCCGTCAGGGGGGGCTACACCTTC.